Each of the 8 T cell receptor beta chains below was sequenced from the same sample in a study of regulatory T cells in long-lasting Graves disease. The time point denotes: persistent/refractory GD, antithyroid drugs over 5 years with positive TRAb. RNA isolated from PBMCs was used to make the TCR library. Arm-PCR of CDR3 regions with iRepertoire HTBI primers generated TCR beta libraries. One entry per CDR3 protein results from TCRdb running MiXCR on the multiplex PCR reads. The sample includes around 460,000 distinct CDR3 sequences, about 22% seen only once; the top ten take around 7%. The starting material was peripheral blood mononuclear cells (PBMCs), obtained when the disease was refractory, from a patient treated with antithyroid drugs. These receptor sequences come from a female donor with Graves disease.

This clonotype was recorded many times. This chain uses TRBV5-5 with TRBJ2-7; D is unclear. Per germline, CDR1 SGHKS and CDR2 YYEKEE (reference sequence). V lost 4 bases, J lost 1 base, and 18 bases lay in between. The CDR3 consists of 16 residues. Here the CDR3 DNA reads TGTGCCAGCAGCCTCCGACTCCTGTCTCCTTCCTACGAGCAGTACTTC. Encoded protein: CASSLRLLSPSYEQYF.

V usage is TRBV15 and J usage is TRBJ1-6; no firm D call. This CDR3 has 15 amino acids. The germline V and J ends were trimmed by 3 bases and 6 bases, with 12 bases remaining between them. Germline CDR1 is LNHNV and CDR2 is YYDKDF (reference sequence). CDR3 coding DNA: TGTGCCACCAGCAGTCACAGAGCTAGTAATTCACCCCTCCACTTT. It yields the protein CATSSHRASNSPLHF.

The chain carries TRBV24-1 and TRBJ2-5; TRBD1 matches at 8 bases. The V gene's germline CDR1 is KGHDR and CDR2 SFDVKD. Trimming cost V 3 bases and J 4 bases; bases outside gene matches: 6. CDR3 size: 15 residues. The CDR3 coding sequence is TGTGCCACCAGTGATACACCTGGACAGGGAGAGACCCAGTACTTC. This codes for CATSDTPGQGETQYF.

V usage is TRBV19 and J usage is TRBJ1-4; no reliable D call. Trimming left V 5 bases short and J 0 bases short, with 10 bases between. Per the germline V gene, CDR1 is LNHDA and CDR2 is SQIVND (reference sequence). There are 15 residues in the CDR3. In DNA form, the CDR3 reads TGTGCCAGTAGTTCCTCCAGTACAACTAATGAAAAACTGTTTTTT. Translation gives CASSSSSTTNEKLFF.

As to this clonotype: This clone may be a read error of a much larger clone one base away. The rearrangement uses TRBV11-2 and TRBJ1-2, with D hard to call. The CDR3 runs to 13 residues. V gave up 1 base and J gave up 5 bases, with 8 bases separating them. From germline, CDR1 is SGHAT and CDR2 FQNNGV. CDR3 DNA sequence: TGTGCCAGCAGCTTAGGTGCGGAATATGGCTACACCTTC. It specifies CASSLGAEYGYTF.

This clonotype was counted many times. The V call is TRBV7-2, the J call TRBJ2-5; D is perhaps TRBD1 (6 bases). CDR3 size: 14 residues. Germline V gene data show CDR1 as SGHTA and CDR2 as FQGNSA. Trimming removed 8 bases from V and 4 bases from J, with 17 bases in between. This CDR3 reads CASCPQGTLETQYF. CDR3 sequence (DNA): TGTGCCAGCTGTCCACAGGGTACATTAGAGACCCAGTACTTC. Drawing the rest from reference TRBV7-2 and TRBJ2-5, the complete variable domain is GAGVSQSPSNKVTEKGKDVELRCDPISGHTALYWYRQSLGQGLEFLIYFQGNSAPDKSGLPSDRFSAERTGGSVSTLTIQRTQQEDSAVYLCASCPQGTLETQYFGPGTRLLVL.

This chain joins TRBV12-3 or TRBV12-4 and TRBJ1-6; D uncertain. The germline V and J ends were trimmed by 3 bases and 0 bases, with 6 bases remaining between them. The CDR3 covers 15 residues. The CDR3 DNA follows: TGTGCCAGCAGTTTCCGGGCCTCCTATAATTCACCCCTCCACTTT. It codes for CASSFRASYNSPLHF.

This clonotype has ten or more counts. This chain uses TRBV29-1 with TRBJ2-5; TRBD1 is a possible D gene (5 bases). Germline CDR1 SQVTM, CDR2 ANQGSEA. This CDR3 is 14 amino acids long. With 2 bases removed from V and 4 bases from J, the gap between germline ends came to 14 bases. The CDR3 DNA is TGCAGCGTTGAATCCCAGGGCCCCACAGAGACCCAGTACTTC. Translation: CSVESQGPTETQYF.